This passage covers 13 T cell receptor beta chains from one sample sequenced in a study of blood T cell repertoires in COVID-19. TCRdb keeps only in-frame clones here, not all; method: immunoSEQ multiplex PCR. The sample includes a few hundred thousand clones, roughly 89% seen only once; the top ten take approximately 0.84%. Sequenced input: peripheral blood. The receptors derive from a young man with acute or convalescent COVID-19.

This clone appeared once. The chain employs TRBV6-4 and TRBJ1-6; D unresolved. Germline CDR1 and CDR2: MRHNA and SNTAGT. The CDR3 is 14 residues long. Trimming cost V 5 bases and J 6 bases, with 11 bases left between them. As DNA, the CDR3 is TGTGCCAGCAGTCTCAACTTCCCTAATTCACCCCTCCACTTT. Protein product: CASSLNFPNSPLHF.

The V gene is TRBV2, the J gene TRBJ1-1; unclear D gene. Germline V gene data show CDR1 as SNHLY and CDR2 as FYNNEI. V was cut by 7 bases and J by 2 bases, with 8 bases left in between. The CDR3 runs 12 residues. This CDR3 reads CASTIDNTEAFF. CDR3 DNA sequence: TGTGCCAGCACCATAGATAACACTGAAGCTTTCTTT.

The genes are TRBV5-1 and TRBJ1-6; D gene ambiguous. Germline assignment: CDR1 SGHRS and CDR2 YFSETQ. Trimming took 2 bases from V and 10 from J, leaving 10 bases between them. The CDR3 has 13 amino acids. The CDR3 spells CASSFEGSSPLHF. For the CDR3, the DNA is TGCGCCAGCAGCTTCGAGGGAAGCTCACCCCTCCACTTT.

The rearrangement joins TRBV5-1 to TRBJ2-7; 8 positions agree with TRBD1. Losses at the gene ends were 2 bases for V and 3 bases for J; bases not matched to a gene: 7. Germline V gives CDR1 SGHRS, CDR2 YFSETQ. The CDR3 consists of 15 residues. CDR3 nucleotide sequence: TGCGCCAGCAGCTTAAACACCGGGACAGGCTACGAGCAGTACTTC. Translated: CASSLNTGTGYEQYF.

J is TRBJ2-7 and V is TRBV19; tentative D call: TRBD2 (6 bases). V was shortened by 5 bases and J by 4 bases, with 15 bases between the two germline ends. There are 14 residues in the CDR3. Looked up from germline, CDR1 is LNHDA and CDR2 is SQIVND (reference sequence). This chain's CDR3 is CASSLHVRGYEQYF. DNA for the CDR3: TGTGCCAGTAGTCTACACGTTCGGGGGTACGAGCAGTACTTC. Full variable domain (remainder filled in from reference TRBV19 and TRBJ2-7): DGGITQSPKYLFRKEGQNVTLSCEQNLNHDAMYWYRQDPGQGLRLIYYSQIVNDFQKGDIAEGYSVSREKKESFPLTVTSAQKNPTAFYLCASSLHVRGYEQYFGPGTRLTVT.

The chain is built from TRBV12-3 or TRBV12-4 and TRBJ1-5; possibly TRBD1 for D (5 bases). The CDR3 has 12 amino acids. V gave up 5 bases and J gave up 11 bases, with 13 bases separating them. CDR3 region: CASSPLGGAQHF. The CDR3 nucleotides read TGTGCCAGCAGTCCTCTGGGGGGGGCCCAGCATTTT.

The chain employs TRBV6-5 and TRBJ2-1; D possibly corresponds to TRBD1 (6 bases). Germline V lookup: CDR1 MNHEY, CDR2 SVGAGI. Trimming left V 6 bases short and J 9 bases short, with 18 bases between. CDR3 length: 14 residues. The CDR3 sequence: CASRDQGGRLEQFF. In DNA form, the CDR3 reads TGTGCCAGCAGGGACCAAGGGGGTAGGCTTGAGCAGTTCTTC.

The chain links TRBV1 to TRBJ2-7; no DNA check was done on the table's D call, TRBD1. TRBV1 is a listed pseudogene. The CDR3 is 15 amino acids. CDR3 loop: CPVFLDRAYSYEQYF. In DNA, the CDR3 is TGCCCCGTGTTCTTGGACAGGGCATACTCCTACGAGCAGTACTTC.

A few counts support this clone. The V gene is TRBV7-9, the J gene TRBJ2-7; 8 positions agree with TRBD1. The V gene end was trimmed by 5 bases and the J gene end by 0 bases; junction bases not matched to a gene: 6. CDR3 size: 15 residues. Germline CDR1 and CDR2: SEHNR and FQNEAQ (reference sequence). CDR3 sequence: CASSLTGANSYEQYF. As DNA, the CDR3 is TGTGCCAGCAGCCTGACAGGGGCAAACTCCTACGAGCAGTACTTC. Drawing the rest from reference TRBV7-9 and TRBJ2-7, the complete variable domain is DTGVSQNPRHKITKRGQNVTFRCDPISEHNRLYWYRQTLGQGPEFLTYFQNEAQLEKSRLLSDRFSAERPKGSFSTLEIQRTEQGDSAMYLCASSLTGANSYEQYFGPGTRLTVT.

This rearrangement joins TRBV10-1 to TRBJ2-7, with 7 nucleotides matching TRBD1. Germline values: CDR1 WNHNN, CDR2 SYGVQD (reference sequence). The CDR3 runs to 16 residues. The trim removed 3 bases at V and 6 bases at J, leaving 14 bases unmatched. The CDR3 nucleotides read TGCGCCAGCAGTGACCAAAACCGCGGACAGGCCTTCGAGCAGTACTTC. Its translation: CASSDQNRGQAFEQYF.

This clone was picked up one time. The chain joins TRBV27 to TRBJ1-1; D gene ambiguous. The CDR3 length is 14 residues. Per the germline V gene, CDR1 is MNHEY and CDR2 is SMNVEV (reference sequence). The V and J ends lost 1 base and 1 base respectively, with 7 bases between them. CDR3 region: CASSLYPGNTEAFF. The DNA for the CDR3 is TGTGCCAGCAGTTTATACCCGGGGAACACTGAAGCTTTCTTT.

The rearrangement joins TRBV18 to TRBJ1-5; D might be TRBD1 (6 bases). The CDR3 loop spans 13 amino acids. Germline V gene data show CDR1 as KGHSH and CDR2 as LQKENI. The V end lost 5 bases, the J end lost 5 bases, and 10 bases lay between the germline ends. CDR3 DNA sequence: TGTGCCAGCTCAGTATACAGGGATCAGCCCCAGCATTTT. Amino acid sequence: CASSVYRDQPQHF.

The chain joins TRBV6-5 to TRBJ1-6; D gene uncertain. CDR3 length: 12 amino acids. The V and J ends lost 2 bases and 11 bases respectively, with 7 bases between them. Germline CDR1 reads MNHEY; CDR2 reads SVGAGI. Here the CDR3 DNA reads TGTGCCAGCAGTTACGGGCGAACACCCCTCCACTTT. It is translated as CASSYGRTPLHF.